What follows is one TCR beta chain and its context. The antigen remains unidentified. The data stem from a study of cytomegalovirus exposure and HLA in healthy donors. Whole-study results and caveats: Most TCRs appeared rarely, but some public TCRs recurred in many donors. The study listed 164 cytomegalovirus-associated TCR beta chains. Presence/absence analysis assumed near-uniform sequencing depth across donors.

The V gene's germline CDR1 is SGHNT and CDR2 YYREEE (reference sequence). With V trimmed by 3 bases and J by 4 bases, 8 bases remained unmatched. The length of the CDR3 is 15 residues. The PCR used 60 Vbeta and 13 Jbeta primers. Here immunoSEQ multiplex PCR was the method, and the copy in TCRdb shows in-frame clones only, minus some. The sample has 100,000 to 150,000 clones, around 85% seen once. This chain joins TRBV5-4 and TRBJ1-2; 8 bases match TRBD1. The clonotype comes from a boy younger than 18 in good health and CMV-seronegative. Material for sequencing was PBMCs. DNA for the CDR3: TGTGCCAGCAGCTCGGAGACAGGGGCTTCCTATGGCTACACCTTC. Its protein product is CASSSETGASYGYTF.